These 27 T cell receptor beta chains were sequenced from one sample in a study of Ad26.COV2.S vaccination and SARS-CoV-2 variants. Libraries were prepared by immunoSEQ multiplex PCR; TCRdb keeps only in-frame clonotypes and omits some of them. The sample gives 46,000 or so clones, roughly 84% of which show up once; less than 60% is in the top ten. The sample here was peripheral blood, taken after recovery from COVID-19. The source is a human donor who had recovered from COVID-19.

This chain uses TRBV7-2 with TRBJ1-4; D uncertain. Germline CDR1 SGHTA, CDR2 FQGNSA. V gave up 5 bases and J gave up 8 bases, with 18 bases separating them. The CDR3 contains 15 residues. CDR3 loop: CASSQGSTTQEKLFF. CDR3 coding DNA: TGTGCCAGCAGCCAAGGGTCGACCACGCAGGAAAAACTGTTTTTT.

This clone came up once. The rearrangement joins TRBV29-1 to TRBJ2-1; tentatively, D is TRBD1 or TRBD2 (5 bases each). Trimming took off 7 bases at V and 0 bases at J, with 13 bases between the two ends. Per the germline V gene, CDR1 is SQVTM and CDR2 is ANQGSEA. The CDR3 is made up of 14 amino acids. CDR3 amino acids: CSAGTPSSYNEQFF. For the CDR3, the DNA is TGCAGCGCCGGGACGCCGAGCTCCTACAATGAGCAGTTCTTC.

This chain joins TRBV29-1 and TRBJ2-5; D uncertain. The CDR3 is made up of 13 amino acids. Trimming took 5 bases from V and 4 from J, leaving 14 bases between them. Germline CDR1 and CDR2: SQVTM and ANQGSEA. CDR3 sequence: CSVLHVRPETQYF. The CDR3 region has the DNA TGCAGCGTTCTGCATGTGCGGCCAGAGACCCAGTACTTC.

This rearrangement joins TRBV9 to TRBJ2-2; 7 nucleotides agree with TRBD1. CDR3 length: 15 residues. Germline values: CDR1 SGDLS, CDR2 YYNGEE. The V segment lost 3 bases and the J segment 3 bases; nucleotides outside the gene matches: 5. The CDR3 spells CASSARGPDTGELFF. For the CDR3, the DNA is TGTGCCAGCAGCGCTAGGGGGCCGGACACCGGGGAGCTGTTTTTT.

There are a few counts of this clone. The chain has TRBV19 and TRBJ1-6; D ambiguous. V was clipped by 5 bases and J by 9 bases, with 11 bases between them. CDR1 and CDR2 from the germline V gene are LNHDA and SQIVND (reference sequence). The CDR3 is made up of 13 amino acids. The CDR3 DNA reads TGTGCCAGTAGTTCAGTCGGGATTTCACCCCTCCACTTT. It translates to CASSSVGISPLHF.

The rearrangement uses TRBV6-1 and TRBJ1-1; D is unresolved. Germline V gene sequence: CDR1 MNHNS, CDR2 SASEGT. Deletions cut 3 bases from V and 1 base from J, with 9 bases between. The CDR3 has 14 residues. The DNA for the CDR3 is TGTGCCAGCAGTGAGTTTCGGCAGAACACTGAAGCTTTCTTT. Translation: CASSEFRQNTEAFF.

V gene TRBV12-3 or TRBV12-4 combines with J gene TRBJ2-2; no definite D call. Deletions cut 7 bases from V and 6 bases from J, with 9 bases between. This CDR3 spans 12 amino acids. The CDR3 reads CASKELAGELFF. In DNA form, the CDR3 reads TGTGCCAGCAAGGAGCTGGCCGGGGAGCTGTTTTTT.

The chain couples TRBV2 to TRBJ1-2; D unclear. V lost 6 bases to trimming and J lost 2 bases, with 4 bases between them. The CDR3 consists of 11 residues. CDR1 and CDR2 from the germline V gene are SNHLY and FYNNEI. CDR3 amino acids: CASSLNYGYTF. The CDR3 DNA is TGTGCCAGCAGCCTAAACTATGGCTACACCTTC.

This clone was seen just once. In nucleotides, the CDR3 is TGTGCCTGGCGAAAGACTTCGAACACTGAAGCTTTCTTT. It codes for CAWRKTSNTEAFF. This rearrangement joins TRBV30 to TRBJ1-1; no clear D gene. The CDR3 covers 13 residues. Germline V lookup: CDR1 GTSNPN, CDR2 SVGIG (reference sequence). V was cut by 5 bases and J by 1 base, with 11 bases left in between.

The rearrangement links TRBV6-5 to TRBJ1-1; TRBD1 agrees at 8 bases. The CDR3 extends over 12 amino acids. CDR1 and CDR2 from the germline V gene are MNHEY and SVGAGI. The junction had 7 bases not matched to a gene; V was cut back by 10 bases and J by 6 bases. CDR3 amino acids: CATGTGLPEAFF. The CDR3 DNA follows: TGTGCCACCGGGACAGGCCTCCCTGAAGCTTTCTTT.

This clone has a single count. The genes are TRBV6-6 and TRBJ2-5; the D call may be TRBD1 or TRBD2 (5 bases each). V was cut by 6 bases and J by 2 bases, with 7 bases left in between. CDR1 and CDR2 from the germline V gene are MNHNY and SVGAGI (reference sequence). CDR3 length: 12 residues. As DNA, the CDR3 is TGTGCCAGCAGGGGACCTCAAGAGACCCAGTACTTC. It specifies CASRGPQETQYF.

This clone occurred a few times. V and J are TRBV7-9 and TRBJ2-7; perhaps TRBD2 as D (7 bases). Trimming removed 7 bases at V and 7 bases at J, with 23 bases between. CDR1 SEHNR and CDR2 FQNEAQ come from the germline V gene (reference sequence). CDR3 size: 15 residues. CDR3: CASTREGGGRGEQYF. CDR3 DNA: TGTGCCAGCACCAGGGAGGGCGGGGGCCGGGGGGAGCAGTACTTC.

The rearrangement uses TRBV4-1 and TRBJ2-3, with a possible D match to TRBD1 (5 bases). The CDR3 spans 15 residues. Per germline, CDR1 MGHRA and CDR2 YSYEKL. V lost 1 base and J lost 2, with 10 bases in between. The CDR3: CASSQGVGHTDTQYF. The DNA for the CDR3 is TGCGCCAGCAGCCAAGGGGTCGGACACACAGATACGCAGTATTTT.

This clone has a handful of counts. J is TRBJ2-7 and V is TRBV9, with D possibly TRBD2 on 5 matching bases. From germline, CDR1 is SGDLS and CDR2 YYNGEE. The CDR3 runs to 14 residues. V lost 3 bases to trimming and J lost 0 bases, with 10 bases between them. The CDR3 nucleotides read TGTGCCAGCAGCGCCGTAGCGAGCTCCTACGAGCAGTACGTC. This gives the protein CASSAVASSYEQYV.

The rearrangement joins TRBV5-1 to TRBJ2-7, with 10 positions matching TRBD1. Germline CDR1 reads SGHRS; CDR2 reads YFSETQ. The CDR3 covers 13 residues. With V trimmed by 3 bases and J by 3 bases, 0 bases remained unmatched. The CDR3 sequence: CASSWDRGYEQYV. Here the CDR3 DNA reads TGCGCCAGCAGCTGGGACAGGGGCTACGAGCAGTACGTC.

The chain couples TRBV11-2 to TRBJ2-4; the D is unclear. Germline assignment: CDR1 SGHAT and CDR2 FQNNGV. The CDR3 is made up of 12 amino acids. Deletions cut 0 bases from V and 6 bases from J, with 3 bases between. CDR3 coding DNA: TGTGCCAGCAGCTTAGACGGAAACATTCAGTACTTC. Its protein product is CASSLDGNIQYF.

DNA for the CDR3: TGTGCCAGCACCATTTGGGCGGGGGACACCGGGGAGCTGTTTTTT. It yields the protein CASTIWAGDTGELFF. The rearrangement links TRBV5-6 to TRBJ2-2; TRBD2 matches 7 bases. Germline CDR1 reads SGHDT; CDR2 reads YYEEEE. This CDR3 region has 15 residues. The ends lost 6 bases at V and 3 bases at J; junction bases unmatched: 8.

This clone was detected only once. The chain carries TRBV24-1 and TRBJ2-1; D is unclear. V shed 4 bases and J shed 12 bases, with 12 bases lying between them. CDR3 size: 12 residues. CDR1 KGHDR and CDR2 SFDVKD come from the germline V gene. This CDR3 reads CATSENEYGQFF. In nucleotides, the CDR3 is TGTGCCACCAGTGAGAACGAGTATGGGCAGTTCTTC.

The CDR3 is CATRGDSNQPQHF. The CDR3 DNA is TGTGCCACCCGAGGGGATAGCAATCAGCCCCAGCATTTT. The rearrangement joins TRBV6-5 to TRBJ1-5; D possibly corresponds to TRBD1 (5 bases). V was pared by 10 bases and J by 0 bases, with 10 bases between. Germline V lookup: CDR1 MNHEY, CDR2 SVGAGI. This CDR3 has 13 amino acids.

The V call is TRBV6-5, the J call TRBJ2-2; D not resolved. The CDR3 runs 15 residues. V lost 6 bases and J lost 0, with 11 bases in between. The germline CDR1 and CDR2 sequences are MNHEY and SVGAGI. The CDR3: CASSPDHSNTGELFF. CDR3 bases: TGTGCCAGCAGCCCCGACCATTCGAACACCGGGGAGCTGTTTTTT.

This CDR3 reads CASSFDRGRGGYTF. The CDR3 DNA reads TGTGCCAGTAGTTTCGACAGGGGACGGGGTGGCTACACCTTC. The genes are TRBV19 and TRBJ1-2, with TRBD1 identical over 8 bases. V shed 5 bases, J shed 7 bases, and the junction held 9 bases outside the gene matches. Per germline, CDR1 LNHDA and CDR2 SQIVND (reference sequence). The CDR3 covers 14 residues.

The DNA for the CDR3 is TGTGCCAGCAGCTCCCCTTGGGAGGGCCAAAGGGGGGAGCTGTTTTTT. This codes for CASSSPWEGQRGELFF. This chain uses TRBV7-2 with TRBJ2-2; TRBD2 agrees at 7 bases. Germline loops: CDR1 SGHTA, CDR2 FQGNSA. Trimming cost V 4 bases and J 8 bases; bases outside gene matches: 13. The CDR3 has 16 residues.

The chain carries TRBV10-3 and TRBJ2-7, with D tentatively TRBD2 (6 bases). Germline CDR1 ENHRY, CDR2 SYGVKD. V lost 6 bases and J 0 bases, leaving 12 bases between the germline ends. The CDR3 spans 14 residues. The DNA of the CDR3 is TGTGCCATCAGGAGCGGGCCGTCCTCCTACGAGCAGTACGTC. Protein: CAIRSGPSSYEQYV.

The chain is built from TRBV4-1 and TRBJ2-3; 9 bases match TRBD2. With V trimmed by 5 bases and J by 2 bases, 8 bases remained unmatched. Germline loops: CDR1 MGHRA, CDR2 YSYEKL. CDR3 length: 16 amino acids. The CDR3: CASSGGSGGPTDTQYF. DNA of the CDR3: TGCGCCAGCAGCGGGGGTAGCGGGGGACCCACAGATACGCAGTATTTT.

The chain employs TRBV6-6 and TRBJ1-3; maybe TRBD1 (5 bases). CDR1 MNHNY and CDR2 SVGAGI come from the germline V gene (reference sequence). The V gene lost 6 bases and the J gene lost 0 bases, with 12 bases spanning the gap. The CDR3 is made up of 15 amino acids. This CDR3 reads CASRRGELSGNTIYF. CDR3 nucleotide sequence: TGTGCCAGCAGGCGGGGGGAGCTCTCTGGAAACACCATATATTTT.

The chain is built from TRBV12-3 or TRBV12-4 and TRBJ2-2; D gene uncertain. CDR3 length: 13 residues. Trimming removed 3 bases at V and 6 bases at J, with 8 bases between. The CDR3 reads CASSFEHPGELFF. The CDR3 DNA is TGTGCCAGCAGTTTCGAACACCCCGGGGAGCTGTTTTTT.

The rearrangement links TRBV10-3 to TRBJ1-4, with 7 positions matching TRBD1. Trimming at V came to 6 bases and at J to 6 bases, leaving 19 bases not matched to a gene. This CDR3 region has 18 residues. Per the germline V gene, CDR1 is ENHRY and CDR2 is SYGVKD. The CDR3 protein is CAISAYRGEIPTYEKLFF. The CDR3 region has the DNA TGTGCCATCAGCGCATACAGGGGCGAGATACCTACTTATGAAAAACTGTTTTTT.